One sample yielded the 24 T cell receptor beta chains listed below, sequenced in a study of Ad26.COV2.S vaccination and SARS-CoV-2 variants. The assay was immunoSEQ multiplex PCR, and TCRdb's table has in-frame clones only and misses some. The sample includes around 450,000 clones, 75% to 90% of them seen just once. Treatment here: around 19 received Ad26.COV2.S at low or high dose, single or two shots; roughly five received placebo; per-sample allocation not given. Vaccine and placebo recipients were sampled on day 63 after the first injection. This sample comprised peripheral blood, obtained in a trial of Ad26.COV2.S vaccine versus placebo. The receptors stem from a person aged 18-65 years who received the Ad26.COV2.S COVID-19 vaccine or a placebo.

The genes are TRBV4-2 and TRBJ2-1; the D is unclear. This CDR3 is built from 11 residues. Germline V gene lookup returns CDR1 LGHNA and CDR2 YNFKEQ. Trimming took 4 bases from V and 9 from J, leaving 7 bases between them. The CDR3 bases are TGTGCCAGCAGCCCCGGCGTTGAGCAGTTCTTC. Translation gives CASSPGVEQFF.

The J gene is TRBJ1-1, the V gene TRBV10-2; D unresolved. Germline V lookup: CDR1 WSHSY, CDR2 SAAADI. Trimming took 8 bases from V and 0 from J, leaving 4 bases between them. The CDR3 length is 11 residues. CDR3 bases: TGCGCCAGCCGATTGAACACTGAAGCTTTCTTT. Translation gives CASRLNTEAFF.

The rearrangement uses TRBV9 and TRBJ2-1, with D tentatively TRBD1 (6 bases). The V gene lost 0 bases and the J gene lost 4 bases, with 20 bases spanning the gap. The CDR3 has 18 residues. CDR1 and CDR2 from the germline V gene are SGDLS and YYNGEE. The CDR3 reads CASSVVPQGLGLYNEQFF. The CDR3 DNA is TGTGCCAGCAGCGTAGTCCCACAGGGCCTCGGTCTTTACAATGAGCAGTTCTTC. Variable domain in full (rest from reference TRBV9 and TRBJ2-1): DSGVTQTPKHLITATGQRVTLRCSPRSGDLSVYWYQQSLDQGLQFLIQYYNGEERAKGNILERFSAQQFPDLHSELNLSSLELGDSALYFCASSVVPQGLGLYNEQFFGPGTRLTVL.

The chain joins TRBV29-1 to TRBJ2-3, with D tentatively TRBD2 (6 bases). V lost 6 bases to trimming and J lost 2 bases, with 18 bases between them. The CDR3 covers 15 residues. The germline V gene encodes CDR1 SQVTM and CDR2 ANQGSEA. CDR3 loop: CSVTPPGVPTDTQYF. In DNA form, the CDR3 reads TGCAGCGTGACCCCCCCGGGGGTGCCCACAGATACGCAGTATTTT.

The genes are TRBV5-1 and TRBJ2-5, with D perhaps given as TRBD1 or TRBD2 (5 bases each). Germline V gene lookup returns CDR1 SGHRS and CDR2 YFSETQ. With 4 bases removed from V and 5 bases from J, the gap between germline ends came to 18 bases. The CDR3 has 15 residues. The CDR3 is CASSLGTDVVETQYF. Written as DNA, the CDR3 is TGCGCCAGCAGCCTGGGGACGGACGTAGTGGAGACCCAGTACTTC.

The V call is TRBV5-6, the J call TRBJ2-1; D unclear. This CDR3 is built from 14 residues. Germline-derived CDR1 and CDR2 are SGHDT and YYEEEE. V lost 1 base and J 4 bases, leaving 9 bases between the germline ends. CDR3 sequence: CASSLNLGYNEQFF. The CDR3, as DNA: TGTGCCAGCAGCTTGAATTTGGGGTACAATGAGCAGTTCTTC.

The chain couples TRBV5-4 to TRBJ1-2, with D perhaps TRBD1 (5 bases). The V gene's germline CDR1 is SGHNT and CDR2 YYREEE (reference sequence). The germline V and J ends were trimmed by 4 bases and 8 bases, with 18 bases remaining between them. This CDR3 has 14 residues. This chain's CDR3 is CASSAGTVGIGYTF. CDR3 nucleotides: TGTGCCAGCAGCGCCGGGACGGTGGGAATCGGCTACACCTTC.

The chain links TRBV4-3 to TRBJ1-1; D remains ambiguous. Looked up from germline, CDR1 is LGHNA and CDR2 is YSLEER. Trimming shortened V by 4 bases and J by 4 bases, and 19 bases separated the two germline ends. This CDR3 contains 16 residues. This CDR3 reads CASSPLVVGTGTEAFF. CDR3 bases: TGCGCCAGCAGCCCCCTCGTAGTTGGTACGGGCACTGAAGCTTTCTTT.

A few counts support this clone. Other DNA variants within this sample encode the same CDR3. The rearrangement uses TRBV7-9 and TRBJ1-2; D gene uncertain. V lost 3 bases and J lost 5, with 4 bases in between. Germline CDR1 SEHNR, CDR2 FQNEAQ (reference sequence). The CDR3 sequence is 11 residues long. This chain's CDR3 is CASSLDYGYTF. CDR3 in DNA: TGTGCCAGCAGCTTGGATTATGGCTACACCTTC. The variable domain in full, with the rest retrieved from reference TRBV7-9 and TRBJ1-2, is DTGVSQNPRHKITKRGQNVTFRCDPISEHNRLYWYRQTLGQGPEFLTYFQNEAQLEKSRLLSDRFSAERPKGSFSTLEIQRTEQGDSAMYLCASSLDYGYTFGSGTRLTVV.

The chain recombines TRBV5-1 with TRBJ2-3; possibly TRBD1 or TRBD2 for D (6 bases each). The V gene lost 2 bases and the J gene lost 5 bases, with 9 bases spanning the gap. Germline V gives CDR1 SGHRS, CDR2 YFSETQ. This CDR3 region has 13 residues. CDR3 residues: CASSFGGRDTQYF. The CDR3 region has the DNA TGCGCCAGCAGCTTCGGGGGCCGAGATACGCAGTATTTT. Looking up the rest from reference TRBV5-1 and TRBJ2-3 gives the full variable domain: KAGVTQTPRYLIKTRGQQVTLSCSPISGHRSVSWYQQTPGQGLQFLFEYFSETQRNKGNFPGRFSGRQFSNSRSEMNVSTLELGDSALYLCASSFGGRDTQYFGPGTRLTVL.

The count of this clone is one. The CDR3 region is CASSLELAVNIQYF. In DNA form, the CDR3 reads TGTGCCAGCAGCCTGGAACTAGCGGTAAACATTCAGTACTTC. V usage is TRBV4-2 and J usage is TRBJ2-4, with TRBD2 matching over 8 bases. This CDR3 is 14 amino acids long. CDR1 LGHNA and CDR2 YNFKEQ come from the germline V gene. With V trimmed by 4 bases and J by 6 bases, 5 bases remained unmatched.

The rearrangement uses TRBV3-1 (or the pseudogene TRBV3-2) and TRBJ1-2, with a possible D match to TRBD1 (5 bases). This CDR3 region has 14 residues. Trimming left V 4 bases short and J 3 bases short, with 12 bases between. CDR1 LGHDT and CDR2 YNNKEL come from the germline V gene (reference sequence). This chain's CDR3 is CASSPRGKYYGYTF. CDR3 nucleotides: TGTGCCAGCAGCCCCCGGGGGAAATACTATGGCTACACCTTC.

The chain couples TRBV12-3 or TRBV12-4 to TRBJ1-1; D is uncertain. The CDR3 length is 13 residues. Between the trimmed V and J ends, which lost 1 base and 4 bases, there was a span of 7 bases. CDR3 amino acids: CASSLGGSTEAFF. The CDR3 DNA sequence: TGTGCCAGCAGTTTAGGAGGGAGCACTGAAGCTTTCTTT.

The V gene is TRBV12-3 or TRBV12-4, the J gene TRBJ1-1, with a weak D call TRBD1 (5 bases). The germline V and J ends were trimmed by 6 bases and 4 bases, with 12 bases remaining between them. The CDR3 totals 13 residues. Here the CDR3 reads CASSDSRGTEAFF. The DNA for the CDR3 is TGTGCCAGCAGCGACAGTCGGGGCACTGAAGCTTTCTTT.

This chain connects TRBV9 to TRBJ1-2; D perhaps matches TRBD1 (6 bases). This CDR3 has 14 amino acids. V lost 0 bases, J lost 4 bases, and 10 bases lay in between. Germline-derived CDR1 and CDR2 are SGDLS and YYNGEE. The chain's CDR3 is CASSVDRVPYGYTF. CDR3 sequence (DNA): TGTGCCAGCAGCGTAGACAGGGTACCCTATGGCTACACCTTC. Full variable domain (rest looked up from reference TRBV9 and TRBJ1-2): DSGVTQTPKHLITATGQRVTLRCSPRSGDLSVYWYQQSLDQGLQFLIQYYNGEERAKGNILERFSAQQFPDLHSELNLSSLELGDSALYFCASSVDRVPYGYTFGSGTRLTVV.

The chain employs TRBV28 and TRBJ1-2; D is perhaps TRBD1 (6 bases). The CDR3 runs to 10 residues. V lost 7 bases and J 8 bases, leaving 8 bases between the germline ends. The germline V gene encodes CDR1 MDHEN and CDR2 SYDVKM. CDR3 sequence: CASKGVGYTF. The CDR3, as DNA: TGTGCCAGCAAGGGGGTGGGCTACACCTTC.

V gene TRBV10-2 combines with J gene TRBJ1-4; D unclear. The CDR3 extends over 16 amino acids. V dropped 0 bases and J dropped 0 bases, with 8 bases sitting between them. The germline V gene encodes CDR1 WSHSY and CDR2 SAAADI. CDR3 residues: CASSESGWATNEKLFF. CDR3 bases: TGCGCCAGCAGTGAGTCGGGGTGGGCAACTAATGAAAAACTGTTTTTT.

The rearrangement uses TRBV7-3 and TRBJ2-3, with TRBD2 matching over 7 bases. Trimming removed 5 bases from V and 6 bases from J; junction bases left unmatched: 8. The CDR3 sequence is 14 residues long. CDR1 SGHTA and CDR2 FQGTGA come from the germline V gene. CDR3 nucleotide sequence: TGTGCCAGCAGCCGCCGGGACTATGAGGATACGCAGTATTTT. Protein product: CASSRRDYEDTQYF.

This sequence joins TRBV4-1 and TRBJ1-1; D remains ambiguous. The CDR3 runs to 15 residues. CDR1 and CDR2 (germline): MGHRA, YSYEKL. Deletions cut 3 bases from V and 1 base from J, with 12 bases between. CDR3 sequence: CASSQEDGANTEAFF. CDR3 DNA sequence: TGCGCCAGCAGCCAGGAGGACGGAGCGAACACTGAAGCTTTCTTT.

The genes are TRBV29-1 and TRBJ1-2; 8 bases align to TRBD1. Per germline, CDR1 SQVTM and CDR2 ANQGSEA. The length of the CDR3 is 16 residues. Losses at the gene ends were 0 bases for V and 1 base for J; bases not matched to a gene: 7. Here the CDR3 reads CSVEDLGQDFNYGYTF. The CDR3 DNA follows: TGCAGCGTTGAAGATTTGGGACAGGATTTTAACTATGGCTACACCTTC.

J is TRBJ2-3 and V is TRBV18; D call uncertain. V was clipped by 3 bases and J by 0 bases, with 10 bases between them. CDR3 length: 15 amino acids. Germline assignment: CDR1 KGHSH and CDR2 LQKENI. The CDR3 nucleotides read TGTGCCAGCTCACCGATCCCCGCTAGCACAGATACGCAGTATTTT. This translates into CASSPIPASTDTQYF.

The V call is TRBV5-1, the J call TRBJ2-5; D is possibly TRBD2 (6 bases). CDR1 SGHRS and CDR2 YFSETQ come from the germline V gene. This CDR3 is built from 16 residues. Trimming took 4 bases from V and 5 from J, leaving 21 bases between them. The CDR3 reads CASSRSGTPTGETQYF. CDR3 nucleotides: TGCGCCAGCAGCAGATCCGGGACTCCTACCGGGGAGACCCAGTACTTC.

V usage is TRBV4-3 and J usage is TRBJ1-4, with TRBD1 identical over 9 bases. V shed 1 base and J 7 bases; nucleotides not matched to a gene: 4. Germline V gene data show CDR1 as LGHNA and CDR2 as YSLEER. The CDR3 has 15 residues. The CDR3 DNA is TGCGCCAGCAGCCAAGTCGGGACAGGGAGTGAAAAACTGTTTTTT. Its translation: CASSQVGTGSEKLFF.

V usage is TRBV20-1 and J usage is TRBJ1-2; tentative D call: TRBD1 (6 bases). The length of the CDR3 is 10 residues. CDR1 and CDR2 (germline): DFQATT, SNEGSKA (reference sequence). V gave up 8 bases and J gave up 6 bases, with 10 bases separating them. The CDR3 region is CSPQGNGYTF. In nucleotides, the CDR3 is TGCAGTCCTCAGGGGAATGGCTACACCTTC.